This T cell receptor (beta chain) was identified during a study of response to subunit inactivated influenza vaccine. Notes on the study in general: It was suggested by the authors that few new T cells are recruited by each seasonal influenza vaccination.

CDR3 length: 16 residues. The V end lost 0 bases, the J end lost 0 bases, and 11 bases lay between the germline ends. Germline CDR1 reads SGHRS; CDR2 reads YFSETQ. A note on this clonotype: Its antigen is still unknown.

TCRdb reanalysed the RT-PCR reads using MiXCR and keeps one entry per CDR3 protein. The sample records 500,000 to 700,000 distinct CDR3 sequences, 20% to 25% being singletons. These same data were also listed under a study on T cells expressing NK-cell markers. According to that study: UMIs accompanied the 5'RACE template switching by which TCR beta cDNA was made. HCMV seropositivity marked seven of the eight sequenced donors; one was seronegative. CD8+ T cells in roughly six donors included dominant NKG2C+ clonotypes at roughly 1.0-7.0%. Dominance of the CD3+CD56-NKG2C+ fraction by these clonotypes also held in several donors.

The receptor comes from a man in his fifties or sixties who received an inactivated influenza vaccine. This chain uses TRBV5-1 with TRBJ2-3; D perhaps matches TRBD2 (5 bases). Specimen: CD4+ T cells sorted from PBMCs, collected 11 to 12 days after vaccination. The CDR3 here is CASSLAEGRSTDTQYF. CDR3 coding DNA: TGCGCCAGCAGCTTGGCCGAAGGGAGAAGCACAGATACGCAGTATTTT.